This is a list of T cell receptor beta chains from one sample in a study of radiotherapy plus CTLA-4 blockade in lung cancer. Profiled with immunoSEQ multiplex PCR; TCRdb holds only in-frame clones, not every one. The sample gives some 43,000 clones, 80% to 85% of which show up once; approximately 3.3% is in the top ten. The sequencing here drew on peripheral blood, taken from a patient treated with radiotherapy plus ipilimumab. These receptors were collected from a human donor with non-small cell lung cancer who had stable disease on radiotherapy plus ipilimumab. CDR3s leave out the opening cysteine and the closing phenylalanine or tryptophan.

V,CDR3
TRBV7-3,ASSLGGQPQETQY
TRBV6-6,ASSYFGQNYEQY
TRBV7-9,ASSLGGTGTDTQY
TRBV19,ASSPLVSSAGAGYT
TRBV14,ASSHGNIQY
TRBV9,ASSVEPAGAQGEQF
TRBV7-6,ASSLPGAPDTQY
TRBV28,ASKTGGPNEKLF
TRBV2,ASSSGTGSGEQY
TRBV5-1,ASSPTGLGGRETQY
TRBV30,AWSVKNTGVWNQPQH
TRBV18,ASSPPRYWTSGSNEQF
TRBV27,ASSFFGRGERETQY
TRBV7-9,ASSFGGYYEQY
TRBV19,ASSIALGSYEQY
TRBV2,ASSDSSNYGYT
TRBV10-3,AISERKAGTTGGLF
TRBV5-5,ASSSFPVSGGSSYEQY
TRBV7-2,ASSLEPSFYTGELF
TRBV19,ASSVQGGASYEQY
TRBV13,ASSLGLARYEQY
TRBV9,ASSVGLAAPSSYNEQF
TRBV4-1,ASARQGLVPGANVLT
TRBV27,ASSLFLGSDEQY
TRBV18,ASSLRERSEAF
TRBV9,ASSVESGINQPQH
TRBV5-1,ASSWTTSGEYNEQF
TRBV2,ASMTGQISGNTIY
TRBV30,AWSATRGAGGELF
TRBV27,ASSLVPPGVEQY
TRBV6-6,ASSRLSGDFYEQY
TRBV5-1,ASSWDLQETQY
TRBV4-3,ASSQETGNNQPQH
TRBV5-4,ASSFGRRENTDTQY
TRBV5-6,ASSFGGANQPQH
TRBV7-2,ASSAVGLVVNEQF
TRBV7-9,ASSPTLAMNTGELF
TRBV5-4,ASSLDRGKAYEQY
TRBV4-3,ASSRRMGAGGPAGELF
TRBV5-1,ASRPRDTYEQY
TRBV19,ASSIRTGNFHEQY
TRBV27,ASSYPRLAGGPVITETQY
TRBV7-9,ASGSSSGSGDTQY
TRBV19,ASSIQAAYNEQF
TRBV28,ASSFDRELYEQY
TRBV19,ASSPTGGDEQY
TRBV4-1,ASSQVGRVGQPQH
TRBV28,ASSTRDTLPLALVGETQY
TRBV27,ASRTTGSTEAF
TRBV2,ASTLGLSTDTQY
TRBV7-8,ASSLLGGSYEQY
TRBV30,AWSQDRVAF
TRBV6-1,ASSEVGDIFYSNQPQH
TRBV6-1,ASSVMAATNEKLF
TRBV7-6,ASSLRVEDTQY
TRBV7-9,ASSSNLGGITDTQY
TRBV28,ASSGTGGYGYT